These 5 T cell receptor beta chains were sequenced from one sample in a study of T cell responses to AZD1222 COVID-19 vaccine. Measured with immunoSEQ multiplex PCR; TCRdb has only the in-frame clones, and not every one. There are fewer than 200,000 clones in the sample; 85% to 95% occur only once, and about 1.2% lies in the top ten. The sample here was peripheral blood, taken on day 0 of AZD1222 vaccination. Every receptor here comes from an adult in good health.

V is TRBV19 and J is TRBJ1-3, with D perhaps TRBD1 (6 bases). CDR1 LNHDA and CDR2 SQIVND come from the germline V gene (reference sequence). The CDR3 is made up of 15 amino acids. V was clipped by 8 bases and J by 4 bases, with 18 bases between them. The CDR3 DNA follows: TGTGCCAGTCGGCCTAACGGGGGGCCCGGAAACACCATATATTTT. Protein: CASRPNGGPGNTIYF.

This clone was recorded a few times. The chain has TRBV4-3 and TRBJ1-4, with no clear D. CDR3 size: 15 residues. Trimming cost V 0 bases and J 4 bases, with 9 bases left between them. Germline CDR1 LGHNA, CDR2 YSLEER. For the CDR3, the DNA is TGCGCCAGCAGCCAAGATGTACAGCGTAATGAAAAACTGTTTTTT. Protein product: CASSQDVQRNEKLFF.

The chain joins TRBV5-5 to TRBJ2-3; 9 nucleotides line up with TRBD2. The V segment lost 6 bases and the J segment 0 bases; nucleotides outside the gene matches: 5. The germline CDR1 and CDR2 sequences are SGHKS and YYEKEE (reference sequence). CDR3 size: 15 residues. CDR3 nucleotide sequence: TGTGCCAGCATCCTCGGGACTAGCAGCACAGATACGCAGTATTTT. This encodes CASILGTSSTDTQYF.

CDR3 amino acids: CASSRGQGSPDTQYF. Here the CDR3 DNA reads TGTGCCAGCTCACGGGGCCAGGGGAGCCCAGATACGCAGTATTTT. The chain carries TRBV18 and TRBJ2-3; TRBD1 is a possible D gene (6 bases). Looked up from germline, CDR1 is KGHSH and CDR2 is LQKENI. Trimming left V 4 bases short and J 4 bases short, with 15 bases between. The CDR3 has 15 amino acids. Full variable domain (rest looked up from reference TRBV18 and TRBJ2-3): NAGVMQNPRHLVRRRGQEARLRCSPMKGHSHVYWYRQLPEEGLKFMVYLQKENIIDESGMPKERFSAEFPKEGPSILRIQQVVRGDSAAYFCASSRGQGSPDTQYFGPGTRLTVL.

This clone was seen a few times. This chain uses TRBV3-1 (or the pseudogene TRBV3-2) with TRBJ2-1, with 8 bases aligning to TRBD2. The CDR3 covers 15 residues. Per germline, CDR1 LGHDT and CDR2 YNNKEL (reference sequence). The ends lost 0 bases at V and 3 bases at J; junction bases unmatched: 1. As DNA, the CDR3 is TGTGCCAGCAGCCAAGAGGGACTAGACTACAATGAGCAGTTCTTC. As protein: CASSQEGLDYNEQFF.